The 3 T cell receptor beta chains below were found in one sample sequenced in a study of shared clonotypes between healthy human individuals. Clones were sequenced by immunoSEQ multiplex PCR, and TCRdb holds only the in-frame ones, with some missing. The sample has fewer than 550,000 clones, 60% to 80% seen once. The specimen was PBMCs. The receptors here all came from a woman aged 40 to 55 in good health. Some clones in this sample may be carry-over from other donors' samples.

This clone showed up just once. Other DNA sequences in this specimen translate into the identical CDR3. The rearrangement joins TRBV18 to TRBJ2-7, with 10 positions matching TRBD2. Germline trimming cut 3 bases from V and 0 bases from J; bases unmatched to any gene: 2. Germline CDR1 reads KGHSH; CDR2 reads LQKENI. This CDR3 region has 15 residues. This CDR3 is CASSPPSGSSYEQYF. CDR3 sequence (DNA): TGTGCCAGCTCACCTCCTAGCGGGAGCTCCTACGAGCAGTACTTC.

CDR3 coding DNA: TGTGCCAGCAGTTACCAGAACGCTAGGGCTGAAGCTTTCTTT. Translating it yields CASSYQNARAEAFF. This sequence joins TRBV6-5 and TRBJ1-1; D is unresolved. This CDR3 spans 14 amino acids. CDR1 MNHEY and CDR2 SVGAGI come from the germline V gene. The V end lost 2 bases, the J end lost 6 bases, and 13 bases lay between the germline ends.

The chain combines TRBV4-1 with TRBJ2-5; D gene uncertain. Trimming removed 0 bases from V and 1 base from J, with 12 bases in between. The V gene's germline CDR1 is MGHRA and CDR2 YSYEKL. CDR3 length: 16 residues. The CDR3 is CASSQDWGIRQETQYF. CDR3 nucleotide sequence: TGCGCCAGCAGCCAAGATTGGGGAATTCGCCAAGAGACCCAGTACTTC.